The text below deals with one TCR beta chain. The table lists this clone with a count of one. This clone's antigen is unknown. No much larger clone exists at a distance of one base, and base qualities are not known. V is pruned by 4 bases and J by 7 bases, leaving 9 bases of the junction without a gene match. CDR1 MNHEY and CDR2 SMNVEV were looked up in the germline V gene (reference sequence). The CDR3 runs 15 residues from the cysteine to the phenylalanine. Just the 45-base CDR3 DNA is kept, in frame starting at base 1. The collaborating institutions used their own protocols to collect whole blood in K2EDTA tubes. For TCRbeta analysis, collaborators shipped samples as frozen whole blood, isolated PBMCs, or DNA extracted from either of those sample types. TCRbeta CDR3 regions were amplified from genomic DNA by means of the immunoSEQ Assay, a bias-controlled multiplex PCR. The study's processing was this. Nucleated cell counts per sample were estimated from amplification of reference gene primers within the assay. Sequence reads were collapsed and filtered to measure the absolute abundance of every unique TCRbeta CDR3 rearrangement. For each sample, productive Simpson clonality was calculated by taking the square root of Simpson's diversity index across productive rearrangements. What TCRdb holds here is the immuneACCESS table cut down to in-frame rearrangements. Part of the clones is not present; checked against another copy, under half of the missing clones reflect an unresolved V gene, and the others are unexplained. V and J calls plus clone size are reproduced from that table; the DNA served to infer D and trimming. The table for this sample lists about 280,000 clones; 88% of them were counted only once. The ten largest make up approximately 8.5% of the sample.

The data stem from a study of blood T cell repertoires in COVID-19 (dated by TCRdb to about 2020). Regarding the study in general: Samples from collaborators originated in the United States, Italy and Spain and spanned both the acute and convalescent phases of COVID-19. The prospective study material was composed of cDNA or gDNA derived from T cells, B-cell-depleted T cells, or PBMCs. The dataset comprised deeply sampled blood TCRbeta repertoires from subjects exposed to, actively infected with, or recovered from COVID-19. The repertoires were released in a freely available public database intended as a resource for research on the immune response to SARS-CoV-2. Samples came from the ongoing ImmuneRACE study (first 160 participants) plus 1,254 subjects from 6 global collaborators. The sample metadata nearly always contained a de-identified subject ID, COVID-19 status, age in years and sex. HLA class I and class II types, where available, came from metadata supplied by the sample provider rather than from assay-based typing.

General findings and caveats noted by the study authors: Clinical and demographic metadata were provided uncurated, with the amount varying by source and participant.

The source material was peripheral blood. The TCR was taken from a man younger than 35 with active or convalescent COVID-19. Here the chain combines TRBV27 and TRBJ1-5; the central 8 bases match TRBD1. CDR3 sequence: CASSYDQGAGQPQHF. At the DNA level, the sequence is TGTGCCAGCAGTTACGATCAGGGGGCTGGGCAGCCCCAGCATTTT.